Listed below are T cell receptor beta chains from one sample, sequenced in a study of shared clonotypes between healthy human individuals. TCRdb's copy holds only in-frame clones and misses some; the assay was immunoSEQ multiplex PCR. The sample carries some 1 million clones, about 74% recorded once. The specimen was memory CD4+ T cells sorted from blood. These receptors came from a man aged 18 to 29 in good health. Both conserved end residues are trimmed from each CDR3.

J,V,length,CDR3
TRBJ1-2,TRBV10-2,13,ASSDNIHWVGGYT
TRBJ2-5,TRBV18,13,ASSPPSGAGGTQY
TRBJ2-2,TRBV5-4,13,ASSQDRGRVGELF
TRBJ1-5,TRBV30,13,AWSPDGHSNQPQH
TRBJ2-5,TRBV5-5,14,ASSRTGTGFRETQY
TRBJ1-4,TRBV2,14,ASSQDRTAFNEKLF
TRBJ2-3,TRBV7-2,14,ASSSFNSGGTDTQY
TRBJ1-1,TRBV5-1,14,ASSTGQPRTVTEAF
TRBJ2-5,TRBV5-4,12,ASSFLGSQETQY
TRBJ1-1,TRBV7-9,10,ASSLGVPEAF
TRBJ2-1,TRBV30,13,AWSGGLGRYNEQF
TRBJ1-2,TRBV4-3,12,ASSQDYPNYGYT
TRBJ1-1,TRBV5-3,9,ARSIVAEAF
TRBJ1-4,TRBV11-2,14,ASSSLNRARNEKLF
TRBJ1-2,TRBV29-1,10,SAPGAVYGYT
TRBJ1-5,TRBV30,14,AWSATGRPGNQPQH
TRBJ1-1,TRBV30,8,AWSRVEAF
TRBJ2-5,TRBV6-1,16,ASSEAPYRKGPGKTQY
TRBJ2-3,TRBV5-1,18,ASSKTLAGTSGRQGDTQY
TRBJ2-7,TRBV18,15,ASSPLNAPFGVSEQY
TRBJ1-2,TRBV5-6,10,ASSLVWSGYT
TRBJ1-2,TRBV5-1,13,ASSLGGGNDYGYT
TRBJ2-7,TRBV7-2,12,ASSLGTSVVPQY
TRBJ2-5,TRBV11-3,13,ASSPGGQTQETQY